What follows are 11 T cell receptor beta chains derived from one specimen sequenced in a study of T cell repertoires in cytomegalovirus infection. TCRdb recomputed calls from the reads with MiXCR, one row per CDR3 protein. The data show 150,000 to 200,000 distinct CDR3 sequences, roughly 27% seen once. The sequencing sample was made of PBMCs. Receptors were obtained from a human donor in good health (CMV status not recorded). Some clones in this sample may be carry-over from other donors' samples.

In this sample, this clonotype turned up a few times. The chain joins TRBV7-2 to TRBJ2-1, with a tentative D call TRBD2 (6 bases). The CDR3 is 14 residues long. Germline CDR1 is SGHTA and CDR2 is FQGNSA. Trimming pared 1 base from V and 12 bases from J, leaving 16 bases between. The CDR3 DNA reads TGTGCCAGCAGCTTAGATCGGGAGACAGCGACGCAGTTCTTC. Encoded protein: CASSLDRETATQFF.

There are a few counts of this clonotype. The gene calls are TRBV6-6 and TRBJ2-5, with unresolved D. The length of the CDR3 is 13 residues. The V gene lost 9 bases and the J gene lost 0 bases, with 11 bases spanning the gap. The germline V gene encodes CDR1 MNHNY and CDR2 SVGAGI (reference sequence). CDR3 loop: CASRLVYQETQYF. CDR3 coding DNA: TGTGCCAGTAGACTGGTGTACCAAGAGACCCAGTACTTC.

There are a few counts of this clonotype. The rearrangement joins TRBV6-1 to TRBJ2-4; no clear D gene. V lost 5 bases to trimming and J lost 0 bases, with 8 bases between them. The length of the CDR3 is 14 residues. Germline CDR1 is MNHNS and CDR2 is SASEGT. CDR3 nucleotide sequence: TGTGCCAGCAGTTACGACTTAGCCAAAAACATTCAGTACTTC. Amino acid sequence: CASSYDLAKNIQYF.

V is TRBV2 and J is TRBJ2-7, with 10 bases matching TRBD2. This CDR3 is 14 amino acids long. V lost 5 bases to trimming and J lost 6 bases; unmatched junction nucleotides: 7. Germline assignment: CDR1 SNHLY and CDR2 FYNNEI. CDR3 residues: CASSPSGGVAEQYF. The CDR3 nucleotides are TGTGCCAGCAGTCCTAGCGGGGGAGTCGCCGAGCAGTACTTC.

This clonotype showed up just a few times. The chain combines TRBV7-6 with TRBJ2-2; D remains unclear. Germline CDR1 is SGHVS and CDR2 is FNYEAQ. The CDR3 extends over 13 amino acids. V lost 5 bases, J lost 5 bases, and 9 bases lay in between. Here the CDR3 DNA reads TGTGCCAGCAGCCCCCTTGGAACCGGGGAGCTGTTTTTT. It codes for CASSPLGTGELFF.

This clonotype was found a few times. The DNA of the CDR3 is TGTGCTAGTGGTTTGGTGCAGGGTTTAAACACCATATATTTT. Translated, it gives CASGLVQGLNTIYF. This chain uses TRBV12-5 with TRBJ1-3, with TRBD1 as a possible D gene (5 bases). The CDR3 contains 14 residues. V lost 0 bases and J 6 bases, leaving 9 bases between the germline ends. Germline CDR1 LGHNT, CDR2 FRNRAP.

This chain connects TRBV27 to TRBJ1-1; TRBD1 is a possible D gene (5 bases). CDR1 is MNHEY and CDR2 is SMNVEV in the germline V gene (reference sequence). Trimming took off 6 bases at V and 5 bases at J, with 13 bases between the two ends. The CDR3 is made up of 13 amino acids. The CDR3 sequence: CASSGGGLTEAFF. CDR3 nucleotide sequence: TGTGCCAGCAGCGGGGGGGGGTTGACTGAAGCTTTCTTT.

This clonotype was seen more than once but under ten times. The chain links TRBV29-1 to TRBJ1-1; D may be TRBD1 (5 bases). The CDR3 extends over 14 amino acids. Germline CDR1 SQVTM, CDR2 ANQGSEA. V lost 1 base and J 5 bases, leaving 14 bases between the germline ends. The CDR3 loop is CSVEVDLRGTEAFF. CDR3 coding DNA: TGCAGCGTTGAAGTTGACCTAAGGGGTACTGAAGCTTTCTTT.

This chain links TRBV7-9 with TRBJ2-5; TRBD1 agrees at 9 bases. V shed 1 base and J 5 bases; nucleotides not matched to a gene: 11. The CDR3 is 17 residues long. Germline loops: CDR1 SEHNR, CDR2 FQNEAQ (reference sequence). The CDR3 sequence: CASSLGTDTGGVETQYF. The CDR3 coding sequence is TGTGCCAGCAGCTTAGGGACCGATACAGGGGGCGTCGAGACCCAGTACTTC.

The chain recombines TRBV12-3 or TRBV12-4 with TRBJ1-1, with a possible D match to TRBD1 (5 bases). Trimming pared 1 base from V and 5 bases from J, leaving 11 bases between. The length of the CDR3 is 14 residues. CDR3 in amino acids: CASSLEGAGTEAFF. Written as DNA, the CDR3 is TGTGCCAGCAGTTTAGAAGGGGCCGGGACTGAAGCTTTCTTT.

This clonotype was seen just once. Written as DNA, the CDR3 is TGTGCCAGCAGTTACAGGCTGAAAAACATTCAGTACTTC. Translation: CASSYRLKNIQYF. The J gene is TRBJ2-4, the V gene TRBV6-2 or TRBV6-3; D uncertain. Germline V gene lookup returns CDR1 MNHEY and CDR2 SVGEGT. CDR3 length: 13 residues. V lost 2 bases, J lost 4 bases, and 6 bases lay in between.